This is a list of T cell receptor beta chains from one sample in a study of blood T cell repertoires in COVID-19. TCRdb's copy holds only in-frame clones and misses some; the assay was immunoSEQ multiplex PCR. The repertoire consists of under 300,000 clones, with roughly four fifths occurring once and the leading ten covering 3.4%. Source material: peripheral blood. These receptors all stem from a woman aged 18-29 years with acute or convalescent COVID-19. The CDR3 runs from the conserved cysteine through the conserved F or W. A D gene is named only where the DNA matches it firmly. Only some rows state a clone size, as once, few, many or a class for expanded clones.

D gene	V gene	clone size	J gene	CDR3 protein	CDR3 DNA
-	TRBV29-1	-	TRBJ1-2	CSATNNYGYTF	TGCAGCGCAACAAATAACTATGGCTACACCTTC
-	TRBV30	-	TRBJ2-1	CAWSLGAGLLQGEQFF	TGTGCCTGGAGTTTGGGGGCTGGGCTCCTACAAGGTGAGCAGTTCTTC
-	TRBV30	-	TRBJ1-1	CAWVGVREGFANTEAFF	TGTGCCTGGGTTGGGGTCAGGGAAGGATTTGCGAACACTGAAGCTTTCTTT
TRBD1	TRBV19	-	TRBJ1-5	CATDGQGVRRNQPQHF	TGTGCCACGGACGGACAGGGGGTCCGTCGAAATCAGCCCCAGCATTTT
TRBD2	TRBV19	-	TRBJ2-1	CASSIPPKTSGRIGEQFF	TGTGCCAGTAGTATTCCCCCCAAGACTAGCGGGAGGATTGGTGAGCAGTTCTTC
-	TRBV5-1	-	TRBJ1-2	CASSQNQGLDYGYTF	TGCGCCAGCAGCCAAAATCAGGGACTTGACTATGGCTACACCTTC
TRBD2	TRBV28	-	TRBJ2-7	CASSFPHSGRAYEQYF	TGTGCCAGCAGTTTCCCCCATAGCGGGAGGGCCTACGAGCAGTACTTC
-	TRBV19	-	TRBJ2-5	CASSTLLGETQYF	TGTGCCAGTAGTACCCTCCTCGGGGAGACCCAGTACTTC
TRBD1	TRBV18	-	TRBJ1-2	CASSPGQNYGYTF	TGTGCCAGCTCGCCGGGACAGAACTATGGCTACACCTTC
-	TRBV7-2	-	TRBJ2-1	CASSSRLDEQFF	TGTGCCAGCAGCTCCAGGTTGGATGAGCAGTTCTTC
-	TRBV2	-	TRBJ1-5	CASSDDGQYSNQPQHF	TGTGCCAGCAGCGATGACGGACAGTATAGCAATCAGCCCCAGCATTTT
-	TRBV9	few	TRBJ2-1	CASSVVGQGFYNEQFF	TGTGCCAGCAGCGTAGTAGGCCAGGGGTTCTACAATGAGCAGTTCTTC
TRBD1	TRBV5-1	-	TRBJ2-4	CASSLETGMGLTKNIQYF	TGCGCCAGCAGCTTGGAGACAGGGATGGGGTTGACCAAAAACATTCAGTACTTC
TRBD1	TRBV19	-	TRBJ1-1	CASRDRVRAEAFF	TGTGCCAGTAGGGACAGGGTACGCGCTGAAGCTTTCTTT
-	TRBV4-2	once	TRBJ2-5	CASSPALTARGETQYF	TGTGCCAGCAGCCCGGCTTTGACAGCCCGAGGAGAGACCCAGTACTTC
-	TRBV27	once	TRBJ2-7	CASSLMASTYEQYF	TGTGCCAGCAGTTTAATGGCTAGTACCTACGAGCAGTACTTC
-	TRBV18	-	TRBJ2-7	CASSPGTLYEQYF	TGTGCCAGCTCACCCGGGACATTGTACGAGCAGTACTTC
-	TRBV11-3	-	TRBJ2-1	CASSFGTPVMNEQFF	TGTGCCAGCAGCTTCGGGACACCTGTTATGAATGAGCAGTTCTTC
-	TRBV27	-	TRBJ1-2	CASSLFASGTGRGYTF	TGTGCCAGCAGTTTATTTGCCTCGGGGACGGGGAGGGGCTACACCTTC
TRBD2	TRBV20-1	-	TRBJ2-3	CSASPLAVIDTQYF	TGCAGTGCTAGTCCCCTAGCGGTAATAGATACGCAGTATTTT
-	TRBV18	-	TRBJ1-2	CASSPPTETVYGYTF	TGTGCCAGCTCACCACCTACAGAAACTGTTTATGGCTACACCTTC
-	TRBV19	once	TRBJ2-7	CASSSGSIDYEQYF	TGTGCCAGTAGTAGCGGGTCGATCGACTACGAGCAGTACTTC
-	TRBV3-1/TRBV3-2	once	TRBJ1-1	CASSQGQERMNTEAFF	TGTGCCAGCAGCCAAGGGCAGGAACGTATGAACACTGAAGCTTTCTTT
-	TRBV15	-	TRBJ2-7	CATSITGYEQYF	TGTGCCACCAGCATTACGGGATACGAGCAGTACTTC
TRBD1	TRBV10-2	-	TRBJ1-2	CASSDLGQQGPYGYTF	TGCGCCAGCAGTGATTTGGGACAGCAGGGACCCTATGGCTACACCTTC
TRBD1	TRBV27	-	TRBJ2-5	CASSPGTGRRETQYF	TGTGCCAGCAGCCCCGGGACAGGGAGGAGAGAGACCCAGTACTTC
-	TRBV7-2	-	TRBJ1-4	CASSLEPTRGKLFF	TGTGCCAGCAGCTTAGAACCGACTAGGGGAAAACTGTTTTTT
-	TRBV7-9	-	TRBJ2-3	CAWRVSSTDTQYF	TGTGCCTGGCGGGTCTCTAGCACAGATACGCAGTATTTT
TRBD1	TRBV28	once	TRBJ1-1	CASSLFTGGTVNTEAFF	TGTGCCAGCAGTTTATTCACAGGGGGTACAGTGAACACTGAAGCTTTCTTT
-	TRBV2	-	TRBJ2-7	CASSIRDYEQYF	TGTGCCAGCAGTATCAGGGATTACGAGCAGTACTTC
-	TRBV27	few	TRBJ1-6	CASSLSVGRGNSPLHF	TGTGCCAGCAGTTTATCGGTAGGGCGGGGTAATTCACCCCTCCACTTT
-	TRBV6-6	-	TRBJ2-7	CASSLLEGLYEQYF	TGTGCCAGCAGCTTACTAGAGGGCCTTTACGAGCAGTACTTC
-	TRBV9	-	TRBJ1-5	CASRDRPQWPQHF	TGTGCCAGCAGGGACAGACCCCAGTGGCCCCAGCATTTT
TRBD1	TRBV28	-	TRBJ1-1	CASSWQGALTEAFF	TGTGCCAGCAGTTGGCAGGGGGCGCTCACTGAAGCTTTCTTT
-	TRBV4-1	once	TRBJ2-5	CASSQDGGPGETQYF	TGCGCCAGCAGCCAAGACGGGGGTCCGGGAGAGACCCAGTACTTC
-	TRBV5-4	-	TRBJ1-2	CASSFRGYYGYTF	TGTGCCAGCAGCTTTCGTGGCTACTATGGCTACACCTTC